This TCR beta chain was observed in a study of relationships among human T cell subsets. General study results and limits: No significant subset differences appeared in V, D, J use, CDR3 length or N-additions. Substantial CDR3 sharing among Th1, Th2 and regulatory cells suggested stochastic fate choice. Some CD4+CD8+ double-positive cells may remain after bead sorting.

The T cell receptor alpha and beta CDR3 regions were amplified from mRNA by semiquantitative ARM-PCR. Tagged nested gene-specific primers were used first, then communal superprimers amplified exponentially. TCRdb reprocessed the multiplex PCR reads via MiXCR and lists one record per CDR3 protein. The repertoire holds about 14,000 distinct CDR3 sequences, with around 60% as singletons. Worth noting for this clonotype: What it binds is unknown.

CD4+ cells were positively selected first, then anti-CD25 beads isolated CD4+CD25+ regulatory T cells. T cell subsets were isolated with antibody-coated magnetic beads. The germline V gene has CDR1 SEHNR and CDR2 FQNEAQ (reference sequence). V was shortened by 5 bases and J by 5 bases, with 7 bases between the two germline ends. CDR3 size: 11 residues. Material: Tregs sorted from blood. V gene TRBV7-9 combines with J gene TRBJ2-7; D gene ambiguous. The sequence was obtained from a man aged 35-49 years in good health. In nucleotides, the CDR3 is TGTGCCAGCAGCCGTTACCACGAGCAGTACTTC. Amino acid sequence: CASSRYHEQYF.